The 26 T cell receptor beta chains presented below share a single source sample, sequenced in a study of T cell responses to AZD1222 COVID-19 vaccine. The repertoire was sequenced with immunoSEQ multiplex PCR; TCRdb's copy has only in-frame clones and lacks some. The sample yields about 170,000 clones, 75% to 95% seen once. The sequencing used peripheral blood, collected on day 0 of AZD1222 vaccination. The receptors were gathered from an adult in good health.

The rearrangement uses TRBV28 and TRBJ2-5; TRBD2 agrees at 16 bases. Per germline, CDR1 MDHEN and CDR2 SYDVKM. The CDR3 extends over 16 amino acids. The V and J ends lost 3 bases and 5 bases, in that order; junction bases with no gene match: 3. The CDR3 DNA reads TGTGCCAGCAGTTTTGCGGGACTAGCGGGGGGGGAGACCCAGTACTTC. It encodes CASSFAGLAGGETQYF.

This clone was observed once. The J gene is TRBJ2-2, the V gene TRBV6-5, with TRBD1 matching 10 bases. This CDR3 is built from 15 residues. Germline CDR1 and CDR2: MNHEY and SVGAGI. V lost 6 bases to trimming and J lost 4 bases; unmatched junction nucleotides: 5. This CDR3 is CASRRGQGRTGELFF. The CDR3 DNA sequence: TGTGCCAGCAGGAGGGGACAGGGGCGCACCGGGGAGCTGTTTTTT.

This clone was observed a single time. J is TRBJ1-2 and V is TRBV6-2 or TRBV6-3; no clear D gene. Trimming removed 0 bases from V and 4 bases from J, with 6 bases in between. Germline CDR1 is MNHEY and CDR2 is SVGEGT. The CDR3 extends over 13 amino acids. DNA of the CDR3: TGTGCCAGCAGTTACTCCCCGGGCTATGGCTACACCTTC. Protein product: CASSYSPGYGYTF.

CDR3 protein: CASSLLLRENTEAFF. The CDR3 nucleotides are TGCGCCAGCAGCTTACTCTTACGGGAGAACACTGAAGCTTTCTTT. The chain joins TRBV5-1 to TRBJ1-1; D unresolved. Germline values: CDR1 SGHRS, CDR2 YFSETQ. V was clipped by 2 bases and J by 1 base, with 12 bases between them. The CDR3 sequence is 15 residues long.

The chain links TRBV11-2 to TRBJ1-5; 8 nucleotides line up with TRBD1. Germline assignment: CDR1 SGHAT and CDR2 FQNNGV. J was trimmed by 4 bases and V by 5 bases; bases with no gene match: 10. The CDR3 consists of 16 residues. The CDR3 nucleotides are TGTGCCAGCAGCCTCACAGGGGGTGTTGGTAATCAGCCCCAGCATTTT. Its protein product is CASSLTGGVGNQPQHF.

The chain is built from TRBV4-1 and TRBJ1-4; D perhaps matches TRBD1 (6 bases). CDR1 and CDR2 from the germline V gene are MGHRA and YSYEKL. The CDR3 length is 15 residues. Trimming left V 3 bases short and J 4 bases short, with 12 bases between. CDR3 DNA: TGCGCCAGCAGCCAGGTCGGCAGGGGTAATGAAAAACTGTTTTTT. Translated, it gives CASSQVGRGNEKLFF.

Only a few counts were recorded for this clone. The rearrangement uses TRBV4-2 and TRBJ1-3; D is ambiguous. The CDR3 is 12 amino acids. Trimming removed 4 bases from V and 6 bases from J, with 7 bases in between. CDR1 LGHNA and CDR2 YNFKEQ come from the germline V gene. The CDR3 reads CASSLGLNTIYF. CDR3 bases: TGTGCCAGCAGCCTTGGACTAAACACCATATATTTT.

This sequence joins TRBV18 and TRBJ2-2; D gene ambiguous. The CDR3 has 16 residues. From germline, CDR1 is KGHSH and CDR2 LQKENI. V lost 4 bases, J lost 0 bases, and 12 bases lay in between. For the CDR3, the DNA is TGTGCCAGCTCACAAAACGACAACGCGAACACCGGGGAGCTGTTTTTT. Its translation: CASSQNDNANTGELFF.

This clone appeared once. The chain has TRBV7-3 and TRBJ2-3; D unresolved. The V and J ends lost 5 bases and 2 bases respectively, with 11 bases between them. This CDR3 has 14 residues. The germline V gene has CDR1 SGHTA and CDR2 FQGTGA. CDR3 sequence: CASSLLPSTDTQYF. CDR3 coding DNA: TGTGCCAGCAGCCTTTTACCGTCCACAGATACGCAGTATTTT.

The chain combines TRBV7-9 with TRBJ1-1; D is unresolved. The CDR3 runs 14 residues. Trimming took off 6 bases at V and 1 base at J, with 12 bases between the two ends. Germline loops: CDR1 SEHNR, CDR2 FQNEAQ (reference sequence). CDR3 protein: CASREGMGNTEAFF. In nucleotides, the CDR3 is TGTGCCAGCAGAGAAGGGATGGGGAACACTGAAGCTTTCTTT.

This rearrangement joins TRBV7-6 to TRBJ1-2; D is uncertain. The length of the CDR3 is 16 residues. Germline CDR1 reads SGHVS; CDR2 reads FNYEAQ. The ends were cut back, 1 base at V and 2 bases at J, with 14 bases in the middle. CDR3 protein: CASSLVAGLANYGYTF. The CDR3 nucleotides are TGTGCCAGCAGCTTAGTAGCGGGGTTGGCCAACTATGGCTACACCTTC.

Written as DNA, the CDR3 is TGTGCCACCAGTGATAGAACCGGGACAAACTATGGCTACACCTTC. It encodes CATSDRTGTNYGYTF. This chain joins TRBV24-1 and TRBJ1-2; TRBD1 might be the D (6 bases). V dropped 3 bases and J dropped 2 bases, with 12 bases sitting between them. The CDR3 is made up of 15 amino acids. Germline CDR1 and CDR2: KGHDR and SFDVKD.

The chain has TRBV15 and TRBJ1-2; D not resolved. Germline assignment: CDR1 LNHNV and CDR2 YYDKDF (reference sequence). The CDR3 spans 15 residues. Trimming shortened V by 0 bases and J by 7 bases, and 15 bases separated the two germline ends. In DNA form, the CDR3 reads TGTGCCACCAGCAGAGATTTTTCAGCTGGAGTTGGCTACACCTTC. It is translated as CATSRDFSAGVGYTF.

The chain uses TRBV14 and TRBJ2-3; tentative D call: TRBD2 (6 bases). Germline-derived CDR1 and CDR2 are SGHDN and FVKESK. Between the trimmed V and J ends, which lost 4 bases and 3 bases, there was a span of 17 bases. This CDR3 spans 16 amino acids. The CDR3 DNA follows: TGTGCCAGCAGCCCAAAACGGGGGATCGGTACAGATACGCAGTATTTT. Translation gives CASSPKRGIGTDTQYF.

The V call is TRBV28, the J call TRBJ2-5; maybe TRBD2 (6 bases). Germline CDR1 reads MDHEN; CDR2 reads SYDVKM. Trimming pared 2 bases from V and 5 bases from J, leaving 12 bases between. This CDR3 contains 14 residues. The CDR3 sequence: CASSLVGTPETQYF. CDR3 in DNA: TGTGCCAGCAGTTTAGTAGGGACTCCTGAGACCCAGTACTTC. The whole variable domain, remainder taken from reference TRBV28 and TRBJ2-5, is DVKVTQSSRYLVKRTGEKVFLECVQDMDHENMFWYRQDPGLGLRLIYFSYDVKMKEKGDIPEGYSVSREKKERFSLILESASTNQTSMYLCASSLVGTPETQYFGPGTRLLVL.

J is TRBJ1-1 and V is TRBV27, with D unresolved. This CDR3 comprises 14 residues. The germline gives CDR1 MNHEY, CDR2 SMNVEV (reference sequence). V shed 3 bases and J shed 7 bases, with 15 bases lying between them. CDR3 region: CASSFRASFSEAFF. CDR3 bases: TGTGCCAGCAGTTTTCGGGCCTCATTTAGTGAAGCTTTCTTT.

CDR3 sequence: CASSPTSGGQETQYF. CDR3 in DNA: TGTGCCAGCAGTCCTACTAGCGGGGGCCAAGAGACCCAGTACTTC. This chain connects TRBV6-4 to TRBJ2-5, with TRBD2 identical over 11 bases. Germline CDR1 and CDR2: MRHNA and SNTAGT. The length of the CDR3 is 15 residues. V gave up 5 bases and J gave up 1 base; unmatched junction bases: 3.

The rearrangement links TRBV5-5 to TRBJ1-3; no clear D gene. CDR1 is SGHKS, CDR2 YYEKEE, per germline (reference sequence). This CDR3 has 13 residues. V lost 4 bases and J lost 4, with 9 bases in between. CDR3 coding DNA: TGTGCCAGCAGCCCCGCTCGGGGAAACACCATATATTTT. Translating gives CASSPARGNTIYF.

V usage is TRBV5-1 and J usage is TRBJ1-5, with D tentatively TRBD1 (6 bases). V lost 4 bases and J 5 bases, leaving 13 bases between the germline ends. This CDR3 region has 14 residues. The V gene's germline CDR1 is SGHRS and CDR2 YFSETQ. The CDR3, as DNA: TGCGCCAGCAGCCCCGGACAGTCCGATCAGCCCCAGCATTTT. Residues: CASSPGQSDQPQHF.

In DNA form, the CDR3 reads TGTGCCAGCTCACGGCAAGAGACCCAGTACTTC. Translated, it gives CASSRQETQYF. The genes are TRBV18 and TRBJ2-5; D is undetermined. The CDR3 runs 11 residues. V shed 4 bases and J shed 2 bases, with 2 bases lying between them. Germline assignment: CDR1 KGHSH and CDR2 LQKENI.

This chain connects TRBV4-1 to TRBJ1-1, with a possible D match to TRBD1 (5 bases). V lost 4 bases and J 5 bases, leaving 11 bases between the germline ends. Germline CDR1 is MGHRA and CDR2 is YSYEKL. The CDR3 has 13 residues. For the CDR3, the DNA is TGCGCCAGCAGCCCCAATGGGGGTACTGAAGCTTTCTTT. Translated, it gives CASSPNGGTEAFF.

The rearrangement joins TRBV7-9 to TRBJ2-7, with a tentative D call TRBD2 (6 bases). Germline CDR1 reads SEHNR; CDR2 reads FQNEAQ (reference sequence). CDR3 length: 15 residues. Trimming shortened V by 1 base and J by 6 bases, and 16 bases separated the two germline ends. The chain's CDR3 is CASSLGAGFSIEQYF. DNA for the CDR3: TGTGCCAGCAGCTTAGGGGCGGGGTTCTCGATCGAGCAGTACTTC. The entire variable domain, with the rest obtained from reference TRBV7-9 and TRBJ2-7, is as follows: DTGVSQNPRHKITKRGQNVTFRCDPISEHNRLYWYRQTLGQGPEFLTYFQNEAQLEKSRLLSDRFSAERPKGSFSTLEIQRTEQGDSAMYLCASSLGAGFSIEQYFGPGTRLTVT.

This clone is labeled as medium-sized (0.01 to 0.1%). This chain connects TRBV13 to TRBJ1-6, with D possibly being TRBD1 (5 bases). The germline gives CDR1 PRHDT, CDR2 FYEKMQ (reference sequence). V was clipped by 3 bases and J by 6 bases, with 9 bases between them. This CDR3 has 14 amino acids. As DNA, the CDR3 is TGTGCCAGCAGCTTCCGGGACTCTAATTCACCCCTCCACTTT. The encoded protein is CASSFRDSNSPLHF.

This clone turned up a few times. The CDR3 nucleotides read TGCGCCAGCAGCACAAGACAGGGGGCTGCTATTGAAGCTTTCTTT. Its protein is CASSTRQGAAIEAFF. This rearrangement joins TRBV5-1 to TRBJ1-1, with 10 bases aligning to TRBD1. The CDR3 loop spans 15 amino acids. Trimming took 4 bases from V and 7 from J; bases not matched to a gene: 10. CDR1 is SGHRS and CDR2 is YFSETQ in the germline V gene.

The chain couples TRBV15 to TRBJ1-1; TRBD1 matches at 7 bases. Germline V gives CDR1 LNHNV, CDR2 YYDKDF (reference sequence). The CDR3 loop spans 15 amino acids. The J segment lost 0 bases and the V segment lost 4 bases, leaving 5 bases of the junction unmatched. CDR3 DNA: TGTGCCACCAGCATGACAGGGACCCTGAACACTGAAGCTTTCTTT. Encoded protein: CATSMTGTLNTEAFF.

CDR3 protein: CASRLSGPLLYGYTF. The CDR3, as DNA: TGTGCCAGCAGACTTAGTGGCCCCCTACTCTATGGCTACACCTTC. This chain uses TRBV7-9 with TRBJ1-2; D ambiguous. The CDR3 sequence is 15 residues long. From germline, CDR1 is SEHNR and CDR2 FQNEAQ (reference sequence). Trimming took 6 bases from V and 4 from J, leaving 18 bases between them.